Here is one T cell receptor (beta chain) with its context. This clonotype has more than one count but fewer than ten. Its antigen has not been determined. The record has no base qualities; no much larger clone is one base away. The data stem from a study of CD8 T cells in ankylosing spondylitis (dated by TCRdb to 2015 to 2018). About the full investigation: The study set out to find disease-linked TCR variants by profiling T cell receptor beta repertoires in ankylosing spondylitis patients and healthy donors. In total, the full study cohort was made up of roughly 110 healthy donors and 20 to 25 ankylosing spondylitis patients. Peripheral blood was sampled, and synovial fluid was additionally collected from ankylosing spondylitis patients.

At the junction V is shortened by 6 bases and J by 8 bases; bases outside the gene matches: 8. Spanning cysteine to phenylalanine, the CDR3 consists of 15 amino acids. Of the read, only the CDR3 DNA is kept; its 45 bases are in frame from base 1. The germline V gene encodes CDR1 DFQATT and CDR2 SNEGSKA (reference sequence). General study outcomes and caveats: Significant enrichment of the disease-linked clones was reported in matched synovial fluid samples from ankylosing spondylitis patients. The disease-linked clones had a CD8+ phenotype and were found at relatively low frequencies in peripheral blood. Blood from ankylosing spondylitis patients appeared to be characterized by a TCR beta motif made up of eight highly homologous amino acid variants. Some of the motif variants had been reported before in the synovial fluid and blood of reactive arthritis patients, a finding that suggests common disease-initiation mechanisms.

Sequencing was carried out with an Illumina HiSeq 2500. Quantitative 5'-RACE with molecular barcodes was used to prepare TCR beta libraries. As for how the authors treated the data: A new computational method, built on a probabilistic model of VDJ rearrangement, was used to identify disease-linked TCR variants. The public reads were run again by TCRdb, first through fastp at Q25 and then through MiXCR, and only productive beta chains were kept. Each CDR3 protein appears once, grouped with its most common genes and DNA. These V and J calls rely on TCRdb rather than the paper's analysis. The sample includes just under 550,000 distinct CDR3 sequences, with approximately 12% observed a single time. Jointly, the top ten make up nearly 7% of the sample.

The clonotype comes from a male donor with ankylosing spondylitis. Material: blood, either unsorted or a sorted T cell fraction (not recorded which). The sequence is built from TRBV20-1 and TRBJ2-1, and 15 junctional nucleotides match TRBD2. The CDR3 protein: CSAPGLAGGEDEQFF. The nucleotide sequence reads TGCAGTGCCCCGGGACTAGCGGGAGGTGAAGATGAGCAGTTCTTC.